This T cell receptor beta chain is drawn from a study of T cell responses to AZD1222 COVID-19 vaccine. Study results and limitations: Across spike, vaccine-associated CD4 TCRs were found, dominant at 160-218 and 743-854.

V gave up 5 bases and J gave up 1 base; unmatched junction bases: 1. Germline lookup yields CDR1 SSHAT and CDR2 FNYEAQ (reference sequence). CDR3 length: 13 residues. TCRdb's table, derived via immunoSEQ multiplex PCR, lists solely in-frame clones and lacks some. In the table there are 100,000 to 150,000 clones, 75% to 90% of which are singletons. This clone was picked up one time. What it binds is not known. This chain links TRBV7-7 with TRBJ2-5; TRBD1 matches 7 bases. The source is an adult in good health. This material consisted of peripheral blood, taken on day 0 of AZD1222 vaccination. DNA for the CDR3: TGTGCCAGCAGCCCAGGGGGCCAAGAGACCCAGTACTTC. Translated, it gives CASSPGGQETQYF.